These 2 T cell receptor beta chains originate from one sample sequenced in a study of T-cell reconstitution after alpha-beta-depleted transplantation in children. Unique molecular identifiers featured in how the TCRbeta library was prepared. Each CDR3 protein is one row after TCRdb ran MiXCR on the PCR reads. The sample has hundreds of thousands of distinct CDR3 sequences, roughly 14% seen once. The material sequenced was PBMCs, taken before TCRalphabeta/CD19-depleted stem cell transplant. All receptors come from a girl aged 2-10 years with congenital amegakaryocytic thrombocytopenia, due to receive a stem cell transplant.

The V call is TRBV7-3, the J call TRBJ2-3; 8 positions match TRBD2. CDR3 length: 18 amino acids. Unmatched junction bases numbered 14, after V lost 2 bases and J lost 4 bases. Germline lookup yields CDR1 SGHTA and CDR2 FQGTGA. In DNA, the CDR3 is TGTGCCAGCAGCTTATGGCCCTCGAAAGCGGGAGTTGCAGATACGCAGTATTTT. It specifies CASSLWPSKAGVADTQYF.

This clonotype was recorded many times. The chain employs TRBV10-3 and TRBJ2-7; D gene unclear. The CDR3 totals 15 residues. Per the germline V gene, CDR1 is ENHRY and CDR2 is SYGVKD. Between the trimmed V and J ends, which lost 4 bases and 7 bases, there was a span of 20 bases. CDR3 sequence (DNA): TGTGCCATCAGTGTCTTGGCGGAAAGTCTTCGGGAGCAGTACTTC. Amino acids: CAISVLAESLREQYF.